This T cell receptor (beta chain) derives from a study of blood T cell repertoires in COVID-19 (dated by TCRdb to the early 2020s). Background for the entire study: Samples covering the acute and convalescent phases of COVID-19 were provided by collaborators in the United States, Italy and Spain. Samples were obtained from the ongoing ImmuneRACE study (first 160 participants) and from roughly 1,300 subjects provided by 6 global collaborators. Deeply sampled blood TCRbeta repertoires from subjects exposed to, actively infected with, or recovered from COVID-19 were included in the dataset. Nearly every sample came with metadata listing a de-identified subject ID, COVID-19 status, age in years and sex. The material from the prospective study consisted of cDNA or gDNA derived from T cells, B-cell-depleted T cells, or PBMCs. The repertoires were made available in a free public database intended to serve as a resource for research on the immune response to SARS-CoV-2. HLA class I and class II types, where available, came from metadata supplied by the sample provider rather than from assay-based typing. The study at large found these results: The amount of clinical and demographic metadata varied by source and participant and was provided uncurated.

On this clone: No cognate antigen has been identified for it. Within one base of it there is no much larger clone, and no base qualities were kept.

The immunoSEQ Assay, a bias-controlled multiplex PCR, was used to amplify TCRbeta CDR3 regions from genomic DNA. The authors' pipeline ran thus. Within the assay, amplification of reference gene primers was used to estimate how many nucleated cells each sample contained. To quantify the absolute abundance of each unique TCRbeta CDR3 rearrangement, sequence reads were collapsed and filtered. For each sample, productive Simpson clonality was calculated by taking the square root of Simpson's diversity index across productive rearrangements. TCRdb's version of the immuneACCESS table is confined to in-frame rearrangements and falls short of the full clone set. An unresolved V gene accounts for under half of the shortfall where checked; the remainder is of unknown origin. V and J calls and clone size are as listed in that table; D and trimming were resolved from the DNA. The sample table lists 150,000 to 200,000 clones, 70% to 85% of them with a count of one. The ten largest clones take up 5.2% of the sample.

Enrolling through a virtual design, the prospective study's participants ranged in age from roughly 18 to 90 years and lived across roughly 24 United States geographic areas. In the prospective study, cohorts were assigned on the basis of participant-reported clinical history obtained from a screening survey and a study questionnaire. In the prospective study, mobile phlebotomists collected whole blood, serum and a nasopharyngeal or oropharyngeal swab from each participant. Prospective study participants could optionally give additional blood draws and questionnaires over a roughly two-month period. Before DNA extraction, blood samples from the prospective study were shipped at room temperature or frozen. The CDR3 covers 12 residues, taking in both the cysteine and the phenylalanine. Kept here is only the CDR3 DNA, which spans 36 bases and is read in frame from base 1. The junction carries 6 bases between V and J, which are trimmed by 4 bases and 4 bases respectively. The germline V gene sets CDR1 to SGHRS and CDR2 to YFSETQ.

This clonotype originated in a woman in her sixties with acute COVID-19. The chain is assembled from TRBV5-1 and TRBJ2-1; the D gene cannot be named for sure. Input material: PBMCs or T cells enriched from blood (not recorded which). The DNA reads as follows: TGCGCCAGCAGCATTAGTTACAATGAGCAGTTCTTC. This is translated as CASSISYNEQFF.